This TCR beta chain was sequenced for a study of blood T cells in healthy people across ages. A second about 7 to 12 cycle PCR used barcoded and J-beta primers. MiXCR, applied by TCRdb to the 5' RACE reads, yields one record per CDR3 protein. The sample lists 1.2 million to 1.5 million distinct CDR3 sequences, approximately 38% occurring once. The source is a woman between 18 and 29 years old in good health. The sample comprised blood.

In nucleotides, the CDR3 is TGTGCCAGCAGCCCCCCGCTCAATACGCAGTATTTT. It yields the protein CASSPPLNTQYF. The gene calls are TRBV13 and TRBJ2-3; D is unclear. V gave up 5 bases and J gave up 7 bases, with 10 bases separating them. Germline CDR1 PRHDT, CDR2 FYEKMQ (reference sequence). The CDR3 extends over 12 amino acids.